This T cell receptor (beta chain) is from a study of T cell responses to AZD1222 COVID-19 vaccine (dated by TCRdb to the early 2020s). Study-level background: A total of 230 or so trial participants underwent TCR sequencing, of whom around 200 received two doses of AZD1222 and some 26 received two doses of the MenACWY control vaccine. Trial participants were enrolled by age into 18-55, 56-69 and 70-plus year subgroups, with approximately 160, 26 and 62 TCR-sequenced participants respectively. General findings and caveats noted by the study authors: Participants were mostly white British, with more females than males. The authors suggested clonal diversity may have been underestimated. Conclusions about previously exposed vaccinees are limited, since just 6 or 7 AZD1222 recipients were seropositive for SARS-CoV-2 at baseline. CD4 TCRs associated with the vaccine covered the entire spike protein, and the dominant responses were in regions 160-218 and 743-854. Because no day 14 peak-response samples were available, repertoires were characterized only after the peak T cell response. Reportedly, almost half of the unique spike-specific TCRs recognized epitopes lying outside the regions that are mutated in the B.1.351 and B.1.1.7 variants. In the small 56-69-year group, the increase in depth fell short of significance, most likely because of low power. After two AZD1222 doses, both the breadth and the depth of spike-specific TCRs were significantly higher than at day 0 and than in MenACWY recipients.

The intended sense of this specimen's time point label: about 28 days (+/-7) after the second vaccine dose. Because spike-specific TCR depth and breadth did not differ between the two schedules, AZD1222 recipients who got a second dose at roughly 4 weeks were pooled with those who got a second dose at roughly 12 weeks. The vaccinee samples were drawn from two UK trials, COV001 and COV002, one of which was a single-blind randomized controlled phase 2/3 trial testing AZD1222 (ChAdOx1 nCoV-19) in healthy adults. For TCRbeta chain sequencing, PBMC samples from trial participants were taken at day 0 and at day 28 after the second dose. The CDR3 regions of human TCRbeta chains were analyzed by immunosequencing. Per the authors' processing: Repertoire TCRs were checked for matches against a reference library of SARS-CoV-2-specific TCRs that had been generated using the MIRA antigen-specificity platform. Breadth was defined as the fraction of unique TCRs that were SARS-CoV-2-associated. Depth was defined as the fraction of total T cells that were SARS-CoV-2-associated. Using the MIRA data, every spike-specific TCR was mapped to the spike region that the TCR reacted to and assigned to either a CD4 or a CD8 class. Log10-transformed breadth and depth values were compared by one-way ANOVA with Sidak's multiple comparisons tests. Not all clones reach the TCRdb copy of this immuneACCESS table, which keeps in-frame sequences only. Checked studies attribute under half of the gap to unresolved V genes and leave the rest unexplained. The V and J calls and the clone size are those of that table, but D and trimming were determined from the DNA. Counted in this sample were about 150,000 clones; approximately 90% of them appeared once. The ten biggest clones cover 1.5% of the sample.

Turning to this clone: Its antigen is still unknown. Base-call qualities are not available, and no considerably larger clone is one nucleotide away.

The germline V gene supplies CDR1 SGHVS and CDR2 FNYEAQ. Taken from cysteine to phenylalanine, the CDR3 has 15 residues. Kept here is only the CDR3 DNA, which spans 45 bases and is read in frame from base 1. V and J lose 0 bases and 5 bases, and a span of 11 bases separates them. The sequence links TRBV7-6 to TRBJ1-3; the D segment cannot be called with confidence. The sample here was peripheral blood, taken 28 days after the second AZD1222 dose. The receptor's source is an adult who received the AZD1222 COVID-19 vaccine. The DNA sequence is as follows: TGTGCCAGCAGCTTAGCATCACAGAGCCGAAACACCATATATTTT. Translated, it reads CASSLASQSRNTIYF. Where the CDR3 stops, the reference TRBV7-6 and TRBJ1-3 genes take over; the full variable domain is GAGVSQSPRYKVTKRGQDVALRCDPISGHVSLYWYRQALGQGPEFLTYFNYEAQQDKSGLPNDRFSAERPEGSISTLTIQRTEQRDSAMYRCASSLASQSRNTIYFGEGSWLTVV.